A single sample is the source of the 26 T cell receptor beta chains below, sequenced in a study of Graves' ophthalmopathy and Graves' hyperthyroidism. RNA transcripts served as template for amplifying TCR beta CDR3 sequences. The library came from an HTBI-primed first-round RT-PCR and a second-round multiplex PCR. TCRdb re-called the multiplex PCR reads through MiXCR, storing one row per CDR3 protein. The profile covers 450,000 or so distinct CDR3 sequences, with 14% appearing a single time and over 7.5% taken by the ten largest. Sequencing was performed on blood. These receptors all come from a woman between 25 and 40 years old with Graves' ophthalmopathy.

The V gene is TRBV12-3 or TRBV12-4, the J gene TRBJ2-7; TRBD2 matches 8 bases. CDR3 size: 15 residues. Losses at the gene ends were 3 bases for V and 6 bases for J; bases not matched to a gene: 10. CDR3 in DNA: TGTGCCAGCAGTTTTATCGGGGGGGCCTCTCCCGAGCAGTACTTC. It is translated as CASSFIGGASPEQYF.

This clonotype has at least ten counts. The genes are TRBV7-9 and TRBJ2-5, with TRBD1 matching 7 bases. CDR3 length: 13 residues. Germline V CDR1 and CDR2: SEHNR, FQNEAQ (reference sequence). J lost 4 bases, V lost 3 bases, and 2 bases had no gene match. The CDR3 sequence: CASSFNRGETQYF. The CDR3 DNA follows: TGTGCCAGCAGCTTTAACAGGGGAGAGACCCAGTACTTC.

The rearrangement joins TRBV4-1 to TRBJ1-1, with D tentatively TRBD1 (6 bases). This CDR3 comprises 14 residues. With 1 base removed from V and 7 bases from J, the gap between germline ends came to 13 bases. Looked up from germline, CDR1 is MGHRA and CDR2 is YSYEKL. The CDR3 sequence: CASSQVSGTFEAFF. CDR3 bases: TGCGCCAGCAGCCAAGTTTCCGGGACATTTGAAGCTTTCTTT.

This clonotype was seen more than once but under ten times. The J gene is TRBJ1-2, the V gene TRBV20-1; D may be TRBD1 (5 bases). This CDR3 spans 13 amino acids. The V gene's germline CDR1 is DFQATT and CDR2 SNEGSKA (reference sequence). Trimming removed 0 bases from V and 8 bases from J, with 13 bases in between. CDR3 DNA: TGCAGTGCTAGAGAACGGACTTGGGGGGGCTACACCTTC. It codes for CSARERTWGGYTF.

This clonotype was recorded many times. The rearrangement joins TRBV10-3 to TRBJ2-7, with 8 bases lining up with TRBD1. The J segment lost 6 bases and the V segment lost 10 bases, leaving 8 bases of the junction unmatched. CDR1 and CDR2 (germline): ENHRY, SYGVKD. The length of the CDR3 is 12 residues. CDR3 sequence (DNA): TGTGCCACGCAGGACAGGGCGGGCGAGCAGTACTTC. It yields the protein CATQDRAGEQYF.

The rearrangement joins TRBV27 to TRBJ1-5; possibly TRBD1 for D (6 bases). CDR1 is MNHEY, CDR2 SMNVEV, per germline (reference sequence). CDR3 length: 14 amino acids. Between the trimmed V and J ends, which lost 2 bases and 6 bases, there was a span of 11 bases. The CDR3 DNA reads as TGTGCCAGCAGTTTAGTCACAGGGACTCAGCCCCAGCATTTT. It translates to CASSLVTGTQPQHF.

Ten or more counts support this clonotype. V and J are TRBV30 and TRBJ2-4, with 8 bases identical to TRBD1. The V gene's germline CDR1 is GTSNPN and CDR2 SVGIG (reference sequence). Unmatched junction bases numbered 7, after V lost 2 bases and J lost 4 bases. This CDR3 is 15 amino acids long. The DNA for the CDR3 is TGTGCCTGGAGTAGGGGCAGGGGGCCGAAAAACATTCAGTACTTC. This codes for CAWSRGRGPKNIQYF.

Only one count was recorded for this clonotype. CDR3 bases: TGTGCCAGCACGGGACATTGGACGCCAACTAATGAAAAACTGTTTTTT. This translates into CASTGHWTPTNEKLFF. The V call is TRBV2, the J call TRBJ1-4, with D possibly TRBD1 on 6 matching bases. CDR3 length: 16 amino acids. The V end was cut by 7 bases, the J end by 0 bases, with 15 bases between. Per germline, CDR1 SNHLY and CDR2 FYNNEI.

V gene TRBV6-1 combines with J gene TRBJ2-5; 7 nucleotides match TRBD2. The CDR3 has 17 amino acids. With 3 bases clipped from V and 2 bases from J, the junction kept 12 bases outside the gene matches. Germline V gene data show CDR1 as MNHNS and CDR2 as SASEGT. DNA for the CDR3: TGTGCCAGCAGTGATGGGGGGGGGGGGACTCCTCAAGAGACCCAGTACTTC. It is translated as CASSDGGGGTPQETQYF.

This clonotype has at least ten counts. The chain is built from TRBV6-1 and TRBJ1-2; D is undetermined. CDR1 is MNHNS and CDR2 is SASEGT in the germline V gene. V lost 7 bases and J lost 4, with 7 bases in between. CDR3 length equals 11 residues. In DNA, the CDR3 is TGTGCCAGCAACACAGTCTATGGCTACACCTTC. Its translation: CASNTVYGYTF.

This clonotype was counted at least ten times. The chain employs TRBV29-1 and TRBJ1-2; D gene ambiguous. The germline V gene encodes CDR1 SQVTM and CDR2 ANQGSEA. Trimming shortened V by 1 base and J by 2 bases, and 11 bases separated the two germline ends. CDR3 length: 14 amino acids. The CDR3 nucleotides are TGCAGCGTTGAAGTCTGGGGTGAGAACTATGGCTACACCTTC. Translating it yields CSVEVWGENYGYTF.

This clonotype showed up many times. The V and J genes are TRBV27 and TRBJ1-2; D is unresolved. V lost 2 bases to trimming and J lost 2 bases, with 9 bases between them. Per the germline V gene, CDR1 is MNHEY and CDR2 is SMNVEV (reference sequence). The CDR3 is made up of 14 amino acids. CDR3 coding DNA: TGTGCCAGCAGTTTAAGGTGGGCCAACTATGGCTACACCTTC. Translation: CASSLRWANYGYTF.

At least ten counts were recorded for this clonotype. J is TRBJ1-1 and V is TRBV4-1, with 8 bases matching TRBD1. The CDR3 consists of 14 residues. Trimming cost V 3 bases and J 8 bases; bases outside gene matches: 8. Germline assignment: CDR1 MGHRA and CDR2 YSYEKL. CDR3 region: CASSHPPHRGEAFF. Written as DNA, the CDR3 is TGCGCCAGCAGCCATCCCCCACACAGGGGGGAAGCTTTCTTT.

The chain couples TRBV20-1 to TRBJ1-2; D is perhaps TRBD1 (5 bases). Germline assignment: CDR1 DFQATT and CDR2 SNEGSKA (reference sequence). The CDR3 extends over 11 amino acids. V was clipped by 3 bases and J by 8 bases, with 10 bases between them. CDR3 nucleotide sequence: TGCAGTGCTAGGGCGGCAGGGGGCTACACCTTC. Its protein is CSARAAGGYTF.

This clonotype was counted at least ten times. The rearrangement uses TRBV28 and TRBJ2-7, with TRBD1 matching 10 bases. The germline V gene encodes CDR1 MDHEN and CDR2 SYDVKM. The J segment lost 3 bases and the V segment lost 5 bases, leaving 4 bases of the junction unmatched. There are 14 residues in the CDR3. The CDR3, as DNA: TGTGCCAGCAGTCCCTGGGACAGGGGCTACGAGCAGTACTTC. It codes for CASSPWDRGYEQYF.

This clonotype has ten or more counts. CDR3 in amino acids: CASSPRTSLSTDTQYF. CDR3 DNA sequence: TGTGCCAGCAGTCCCCGGACTAGCCTTTCCACAGATACGCAGTATTTT. The V call is TRBV28, the J call TRBJ2-3; 8 nucleotides align to TRBD2. The CDR3 consists of 16 residues. J lost 2 bases, V lost 5 bases, and 9 bases had no gene match. Germline V lookup: CDR1 MDHEN, CDR2 SYDVKM.

This clonotype was recorded many times. J is TRBJ2-2 and V is TRBV19; possible D gene TRBD1, 7 bases. Germline CDR1 and CDR2: LNHDA and SQIVND (reference sequence). CDR3 size: 15 residues. Trimming removed 7 bases from V and 4 bases from J, with 16 bases in between. CDR3 nucleotide sequence: TGTGCCAGTATGAAGGACAGGAGGGTCACCGGGGAGCTGTTTTTT. Amino acids: CASMKDRRVTGELFF.

This clonotype was seen ten or more times. V is TRBV29-1 and J is TRBJ1-2, with TRBD1 matching over 8 bases. The CDR3 is 14 amino acids. V trimming: 6 bases; J trimming: 3 bases; junction bases outside the gene matches: 9. Looked up from germline, CDR1 is SQVTM and CDR2 is ANQGSEA. The CDR3 here is CSVDGQGSHYGYTF. CDR3 nucleotides: TGCAGCGTCGACGGACAGGGAAGTCACTATGGCTACACCTTC.

In its sample, this clonotype was seen many times. The V and J genes are TRBV15 and TRBJ1-2; D is unresolved. Trimming shortened V by 0 bases and J by 0 bases, and 8 bases separated the two germline ends. Germline V gene sequence: CDR1 LNHNV, CDR2 YYDKDF (reference sequence). This CDR3 comprises 15 residues. The CDR3: CATSREETANYGYTF. In nucleotides, the CDR3 is TGTGCCACCAGCAGAGAAGAAACAGCTAACTATGGCTACACCTTC.

This clonotype has a count of ten or more. This chain uses TRBV6-1 with TRBJ1-3, with unresolved D. This CDR3 is built from 12 residues. Trimming removed 2 bases at V and 4 bases at J, with 3 bases between. In germline, CDR1 is MNHNS, CDR2 SASEGT. CDR3: CASSETGNTIYF. CDR3 DNA: TGTGCCAGCAGTGAAACAGGAAACACCATATATTTT.

In this sample, this clonotype turned up a few times. The chain couples TRBV3-1 to TRBJ2-7; possibly TRBD1 for D (5 bases). V shed 2 bases and J shed 3 bases, with 11 bases lying between them. This CDR3 is built from 14 residues. From germline, CDR1 is LGHDT and CDR2 YNNKEL (reference sequence). CDR3 DNA sequence: TGTGCCAGCAGCCAATCCCCTGACAGCTACGAGCAGTACTTC. This translates into CASSQSPDSYEQYF.

As concerns this clonotype: A single base separates this from a much larger clone, so it may be a read error. The chain uses TRBV20-1 and TRBJ1-1, with D uncertain. CDR3 size: 17 residues. Germline-derived CDR1 and CDR2 are DFQATT and SNEGSKA (reference sequence). The CDR3 bases are TGCAGTGCCAGAGAGGTTCCTTTGATAGTAGTGAACACTGAAGCTTTCTTT. Its protein product is CSAREVPLIVVNTEAFF.

This clonotype was detected only a few times. The gene calls are TRBV4-1 and TRBJ2-2; 8 bases map to TRBD1. V shed 1 base, J shed 5 bases, and the junction held 6 bases outside the gene matches. The V gene's germline CDR1 is MGHRA and CDR2 YSYEKL. This CDR3 has 16 amino acids. The DNA for the CDR3 is TGCGCCAGCAGCCAAGTTCCCAGGGGGCGGACCGGGGAGCTGTTTTTT. Protein sequence: CASSQVPRGRTGELFF.

This clonotype was recorded many times. The rearrangement uses TRBV6-5 and TRBJ2-5, with D perhaps TRBD1 (6 bases). The germline V and J ends were trimmed by 4 bases and 1 base, with 16 bases remaining between them. CDR1 is MNHEY and CDR2 is SVGAGI in the germline V gene. The CDR3 contains 16 residues. CDR3 coding DNA: TGTGCCAGCAGTTCCACAGGGCTAGGGGGCCAAGAGACCCAGTACTTC. Protein product: CASSSTGLGGQETQYF.

This clonotype has ten or more counts. V gene TRBV15 combines with J gene TRBJ2-5, with D tentatively TRBD1 (6 bases). This CDR3 is built from 14 residues. Germline CDR1 reads LNHNV; CDR2 reads YYDKDF (reference sequence). Trimming pared 3 bases from V and 4 bases from J, leaving 12 bases between. The CDR3 protein is CATSSEQGTETQYF. In nucleotides, the CDR3 is TGTGCCACCAGCAGTGAACAGGGAACAGAGACCCAGTACTTC.

The chain recombines TRBV27 with TRBJ1-1; no clear D gene. V was cut by 5 bases and J by 4 bases, with 17 bases left in between. There are 15 residues in the CDR3. Germline values: CDR1 MNHEY, CDR2 SMNVEV (reference sequence). CDR3 residues: CASSLGPNRVTEAFF. CDR3 bases: TGTGCCAGCAGTCTTGGGCCGAATCGGGTCACTGAAGCTTTCTTT.